The T cell receptor (beta chain) described here comes from a study of radiotherapy plus CTLA-4 blockade in lung cancer. Chemo-refractory metastatic non-small-cell lung cancer patients were treated with focal radiation plus CTLA-4 blockade with ipilimumab. Findings of the study overall: In blood, tumor-derived TCR clones expanded after radiotherapy plus ipilimumab. Reports state that early shifts in blood T cell clones, with interferon-beta, best predicted response.

Data came from immunoSEQ multiplex PCR; TCRdb stores just in-frame clones and leaves some out. The sample records some 30,000 clones, roughly 80% being singletons. Regarding this clone: What it binds is unknown.

Germline loops: CDR1 MDHEN, CDR2 SYDVKM. Trimming pared 5 bases from V and 4 bases from J, leaving 14 bases between. The CDR3 is 14 amino acids. The specimen comprised peripheral blood, sampled from a patient treated with radiotherapy plus ipilimumab. This clonotype originated in a human donor with non-small cell lung cancer who had stable disease on radiotherapy plus ipilimumab. The chain combines TRBV28 with TRBJ1-2, with D maybe TRBD1 (5 bases). CDR3 bases: TGTGCCAGCAGTCTAAGACACAGGTTCTATGGCTACACCTTC. It yields the protein CASSLRHRFYGYTF.